Following are 8 T cell receptor beta chains from one sample sequenced in a study of T cells expressing NK-cell markers. TCRdb derives one entry per CDR3 protein from the 5' RACE reads, leaving out DNA. The sample features about 260,000 distinct CDR3 sequences, with 0.39% in its top ten. The specimen was blood T cells: a sorted CD56 or NKG2C T cell subset, CD4+ or CD8+ T cells, or bulk PBMC T cells (not recorded which). These receptors came from a man in his late teens or twenties in good health.

V and J are TRBV19 and TRBJ2-1; TCRdb picks TRBD1, but there is no DNA to check that call. The CDR3 consists of 15 residues. Germline CDR1 LNHDA, CDR2 SQIVND (reference sequence). CDR3 protein: CASSIPGQGANEQFF. Combining the CDR3 with reference TRBV19 and TRBJ2-1 gives the whole variable domain DGGITQSPKYLFRKEGQNVTLSCEQNLNHDAMYWYRQDPGQGLRLIYYSQIVNDFQKGDIAEGYSVSREKKESFPLTVTSAQKNPTAFYLCASSIPGQGANEQFFGPGTRLTVL.

The chain employs TRBV11-3 and TRBJ2-2. The CDR3 runs 12 residues. Germline-derived CDR1 and CDR2 are SGHNT and YENEEA. CDR3 sequence reads: CASTPSTGELFF.

The genes are TRBV12-3 or TRBV12-4 and TRBJ1-5; TCRdb outputs TRBD1, but without DNA this stays unchecked. The CDR3 extends over 14 amino acids. The CDR3 here is CASSSTGVPQPQHF.

The chain carries TRBV27 and TRBJ2-7. CDR3 size: 13 residues. CDR1 is MNHEY and CDR2 is SMNVEV in the germline V gene (reference sequence). The CDR3 is CASSLNPVYEQYF.

This chain joins TRBV29-1 and TRBJ1-2; TCRdb names TRBD1, which stays unverified in the absence of DNA. The CDR3 has 13 amino acids. Per germline, CDR1 SQVTM and CDR2 ANQGSEA. CDR3 sequence: CSARTGESYGYTF. The entire variable domain, with the rest obtained from reference TRBV29-1 and TRBJ1-2, is as follows: SAVISQKPSRDICQRGTSLTIQCQVDSQVTMMFWYRQQPGQSLTLIATANQGSEATYESGFVIDKFPISRPNLTFSTLTVSNMSPEDSSIYLCSARTGESYGYTFGSGTRLTVV.

The rearrangement joins TRBV6-1 to TRBJ2-7; the D gene TCRdb calls, TRBD1, cannot be checked with no DNA. The CDR3 extends over 14 amino acids. Germline CDR1 is MNHNS and CDR2 is SASEGT. CDR3 protein: CASSKDRVPYEQYF.

The chain carries TRBV4-3 and TRBJ2-7. Per germline, CDR1 LGHNA and CDR2 YSLEER. The CDR3 sequence is 15 residues long. This chain's CDR3 is CASSRGGATTYEQYF.

The chain combines TRBV30 with TRBJ1-3. CDR3 length equals 11 residues. The germline CDR1 and CDR2 sequences are GTSNPN and SVGIG (reference sequence). The CDR3 region is CAWETGNTIYF.